Detailed here is one T cell receptor beta chain. The sample originates from a study of blood T cell repertoires in COVID-19. Looking at the study overall: The cDNA or gDNA used as material had been derived from T cells, B-cell-depleted T cells, or PBMCs.

In the original processing: Estimates of nucleated cell counts were drawn from the amplification of reference gene primers. The method was immunoSEQ multiplex PCR; TCRdb's version includes in-frame clones alone and lacks a portion of them. The V and J calls and clone size are taken from that table; D and trimming were inferred from the DNA. The table has roughly 200,000 clones, approximately 79% seen once. Germline CDR1 and CDR2: KGHDR and SFDVKD. This CDR3 region has 14 residues. The trim removed 0 bases at V and 6 bases at J, leaving 0 bases unmatched. The source is a woman aged 55-75 years with acute COVID-19. This sequence joins TRBV24-1 and TRBJ2-2, with 7 bases matching TRBD2. The source material was PBMCs or T cells enriched from blood (not recorded which). This CDR3 is CATSDLRGAGELFF. In DNA form, the CDR3 reads TGTGCCACCAGTGATTTGCGGGGGGCCGGGGAGCTGTTTTTT.